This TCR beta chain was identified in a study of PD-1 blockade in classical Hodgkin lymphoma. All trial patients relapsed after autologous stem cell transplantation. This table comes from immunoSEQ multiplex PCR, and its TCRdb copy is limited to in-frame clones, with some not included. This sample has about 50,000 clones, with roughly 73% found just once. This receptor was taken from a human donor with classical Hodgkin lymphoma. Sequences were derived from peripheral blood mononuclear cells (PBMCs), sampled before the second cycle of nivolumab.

The CDR3 sequence: CSVEDNNYGYTF. The CDR3 nucleotides read TGCAGCGTTGAAGACAATAACTATGGCTACACCTTC. The chain uses TRBV29-1 and TRBJ1-2; unclear D gene. Deletions cut 0 bases from V and 1 base from J, with 3 bases between. CDR1 SQVTM and CDR2 ANQGSEA come from the germline V gene. The CDR3 is 12 residues long.